This entry describes one T cell receptor beta chain. Its specificity is not known. Autologous stem cell transplantation was followed by relapse in every patient, and brentuximab vedotin exposure varied. Responses achieved at best were complete response, partial response or progressive disease. Per the germline V gene, CDR1 is MNHNS and CDR2 is SASEGT. The V end lost 5 bases, the J end lost 0 bases, and 10 bases lay between the germline ends. The CDR3 is 14 residues long. The source of the sample is a study of PD-1 blockade in classical Hodgkin lymphoma. Assay used: immunoSEQ multiplex PCR; TCRdb lists only in-frame clones, some missing. The sample lists roughly 42,000 clones, 65% to 80% occurring once. Findings of the study overall: Lower baseline TCR diversity was reported for newly diagnosed patients than for healthy donors.

Here the sequenced sample was peripheral blood mononuclear cells (PBMCs), taken at baseline. The chain combines TRBV6-1 with TRBJ1-1; a weak D match, TRBD1 (6 bases). This sequence was found in a human donor with classical Hodgkin lymphoma. The CDR3 nucleotides read TGTGCCAGCAGTTATACAGGGATGAACACTGAAGCTTTCTTT. Translated, it gives CASSYTGMNTEAFF.